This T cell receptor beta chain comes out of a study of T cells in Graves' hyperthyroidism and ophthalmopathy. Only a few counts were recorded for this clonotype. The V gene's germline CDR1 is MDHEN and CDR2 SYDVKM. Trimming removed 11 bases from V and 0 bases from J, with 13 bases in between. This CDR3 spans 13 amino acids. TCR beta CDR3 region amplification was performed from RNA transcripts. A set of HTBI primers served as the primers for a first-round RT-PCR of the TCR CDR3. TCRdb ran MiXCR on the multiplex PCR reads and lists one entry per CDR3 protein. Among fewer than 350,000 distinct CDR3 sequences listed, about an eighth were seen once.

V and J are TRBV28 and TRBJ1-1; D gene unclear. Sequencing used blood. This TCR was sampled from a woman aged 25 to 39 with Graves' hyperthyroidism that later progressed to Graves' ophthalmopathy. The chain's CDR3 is CAAFSAMNTEAFF. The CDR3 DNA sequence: TGTGCCGCCTTCAGTGCGATGAACACTGAAGCTTTCTTT.